The rows below give T cell receptor beta chains drawn from one sample of a study of spatial heterogeneity in lung cancer. TCRdb recomputed calls from the 5' RACE reads with MiXCR, one row per CDR3 protein. This table has about 80,000 distinct CDR3 sequences, 8% appearing once. The sample in question was PBMCs, obtained at surgery. Receptors originate from a male donor with early-stage non-small cell lung cancer. Each CDR3 is given without its conserved first and last residue.

v_gene	j_gene	CDR3aa
TRBV7-2	TRBJ1-5	ASSLEAGRGGQPQH
TRBV6-5	TRBJ2-1	ASSWGAVTSGNEQF
TRBV24-1	TRBJ2-5	ATSDGRVETQY
TRBV12-2	TRBJ1-4	ASRLAREATNEKLF
TRBV28	TRBJ2-7	ASSAPRGFSYEQY
TRBV2	TRBJ1-3	ASSERTGGSGNTIY
TRBV29-1	TRBJ2-3	SVRDWDTQY
TRBV12-3/TRBV12-4	TRBJ2-5	ASSLVGLQETQY
TRBV7-9	TRBJ1-1	ASSLVGRVPEAF
TRBV19	TRBJ2-5	ASSVGGSARKETQY
TRBV6-6	TRBJ2-1	ASSYEPSGTLNNEQF
TRBV12-3/TRBV12-4	TRBJ2-7	ASSLAGPTGSYEQY
TRBV4-2	TRBJ2-5	ASSLGRGRQETQY
TRBV2	TRBJ2-3	ASSDVDTQY
TRBV10-2	TRBJ1-1	AGSDRENTEAF
TRBV2	TRBJ2-1	ASSEKSSSYNEQF
TRBV12-3/TRBV12-4	TRBJ2-1	ASRPGLAGRSSYNEQF
TRBV12-3/TRBV12-4	TRBJ2-2	ASSFSGVPGELF
TRBV2	TRBJ2-3	ASSADGRSTDTQY
TRBV6-2/TRBV6-3	TRBJ2-1	ASSYLASGPLGNEQF
TRBV20-1	TRBJ1-1	SAPKGGQGGTEAF
TRBV11-3	TRBJ2-2	ASSFSRGTMNTGELF
TRBV25-1	TRBJ2-3	ASASADTQY
TRBV2	TRBJ2-5	ASRPEVETQY
TRBV27	TRBJ1-2	ASSYRDRGNGYT
TRBV5-1	TRBJ2-1	ASKERDFNNEQF
TRBV4-3	TRBJ2-7	ASSQGLGRAAYEQY
TRBV10-2	TRBJ1-1	ASSERGATEAF
TRBV5-1	TRBJ2-2	ASSPPNRPSGELF
TRBV10-2	TRBJ1-5	ASKEGRGGQPQH
TRBV7-9	TRBJ2-2	ASSMTENTGELF
TRBV6-2/TRBV6-3	TRBJ1-5	ASSYYGGGNQPQH
TRBV5-5	TRBJ2-7	ASRGTASEQY
TRBV4-3	TRBJ2-7	ASSQDRTSGRADLSYEQY
TRBV4-3	TRBJ1-6	ASSQAAGDSPLH
TRBV19	TRBJ1-2	ASRSRDRGEYGYT
TRBV10-3	TRBJ1-2	AIEDRNNYGYT
TRBV3-1	TRBJ2-7	ASSHPTSGAYEQY
TRBV2	TRBJ2-6	ASRLLSTSGANVLT
TRBV2	TRBJ1-2	ASNGMGDSLAGYT
TRBV7-6	TRBJ1-3	ASSTIERNTIY
TRBV11-2	.	ASRQFAGTATYEQF
TRBV7-2	TRBJ1-4	ASSREAPGGKLF
TRBV2	TRBJ2-5	ASSEQGEGPETQY
TRBV11-1	TRBJ1-6	ASSSRDSNSPLH
TRBV3-1	TRBJ2-7	ASNKQGGEQY
TRBV11-2	TRBJ2-3	ASSLAGVDTQY
TRBV4-1	TRBJ1-5	ASSQGQVPNQPQH
TRBV6-2/TRBV6-3	TRBJ2-7	ASSYSIGTEIFLTYEQY
TRBV5-1	TRBJ2-5	ASSSTSFGETQY
TRBV11-2	TRBJ1-6	ASSLLGGGSYNSPLH
TRBV6-6	TRBJ1-5	ASSYDLNQPQH
TRBV29-1	TRBJ1-1	SALRNTEAF
TRBV29-1	TRBJ2-6	SAVSGANVLT
TRBV20-1	TRBJ2-1	SARDGAGREQF